The entry that follows covers one T cell receptor (beta chain) sequence. What it binds is not known. Using immunoSEQ multiplex PCR, the repertoire was profiled, and TCRdb retains in-frame clones only, with some absent. The sample yields some 84,000 clones, 82% seen once. The CDR3 has 17 amino acids. Germline trimming cut 1 base from V and 2 bases from J; bases unmatched to any gene: 10. In germline, CDR1 is MGHDK, CDR2 SYGVNS. The data were taken from a study of PD-L1 blockade in urothelial cancer. Turning to the study itself: At 3 weeks after treatment start (second dose) and again at 6 weeks, blood was analyzed. Blood-derived samples held a median roughly 150,000 T cells. Study-wide findings and caveats: Durable-benefit patients had greater expansion of tumor-associated blood clones at 3 weeks.

This rearrangement joins TRBV25-1 to TRBJ2-5; 7 bases line up with TRBD1. The sequencing here drew on PBMCs, taken around atezolizumab (anti-PD-L1) treatment. The sequence came from a man between 65 and 85 years old with urothelial cancer. The CDR3 DNA reads as TGTGCCAGCAGTGAATGGGACCGGGACAGACGTCAAGAGACCCAGTACTTC. It specifies CASSEWDRDRRQETQYF.